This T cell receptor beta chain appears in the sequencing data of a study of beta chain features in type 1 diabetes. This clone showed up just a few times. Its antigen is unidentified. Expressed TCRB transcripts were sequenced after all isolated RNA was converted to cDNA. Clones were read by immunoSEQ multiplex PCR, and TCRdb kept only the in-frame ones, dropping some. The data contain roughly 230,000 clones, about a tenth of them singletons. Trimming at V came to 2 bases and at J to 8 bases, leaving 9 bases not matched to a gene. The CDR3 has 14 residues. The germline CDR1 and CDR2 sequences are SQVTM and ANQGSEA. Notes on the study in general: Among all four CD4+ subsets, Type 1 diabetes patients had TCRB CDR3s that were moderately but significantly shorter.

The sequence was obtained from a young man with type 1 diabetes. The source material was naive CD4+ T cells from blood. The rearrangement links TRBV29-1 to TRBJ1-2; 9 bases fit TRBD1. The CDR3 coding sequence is TGCAGCGTTGAATATTTCGGACAGGGGAACGGCTACACCTTC. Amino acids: CSVEYFGQGNGYTF.